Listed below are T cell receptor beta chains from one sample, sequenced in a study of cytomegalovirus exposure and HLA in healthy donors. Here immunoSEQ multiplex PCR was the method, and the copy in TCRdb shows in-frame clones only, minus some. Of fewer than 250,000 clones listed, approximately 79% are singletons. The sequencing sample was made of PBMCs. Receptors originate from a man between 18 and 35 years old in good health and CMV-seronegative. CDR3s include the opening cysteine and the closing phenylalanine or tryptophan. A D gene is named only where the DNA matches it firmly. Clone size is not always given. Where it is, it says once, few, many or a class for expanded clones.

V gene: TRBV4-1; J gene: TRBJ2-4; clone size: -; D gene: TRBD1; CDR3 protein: CASSQVDRGVPKNIQYF; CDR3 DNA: TGCGCCAGCAGCCAAGTAGACAGGGGGGTACCCAAAAACATTCAGTACTTC
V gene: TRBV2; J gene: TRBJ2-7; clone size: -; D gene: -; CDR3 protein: CASLEPDSYEQYF; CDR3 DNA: TGTGCCAGCCTAGAACCGGACTCCTACGAGCAGTACTTC
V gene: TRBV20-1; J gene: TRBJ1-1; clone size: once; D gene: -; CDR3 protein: CSAWTVEAFF; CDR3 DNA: TGCAGTGCCTGGACAGTCGAAGCTTTCTTT
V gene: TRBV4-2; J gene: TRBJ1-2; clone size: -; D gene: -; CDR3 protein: CASSRWTASYGYTF; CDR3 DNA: TGTGCCAGCAGCCGATGGACAGCCTCCTATGGCTACACCTTC
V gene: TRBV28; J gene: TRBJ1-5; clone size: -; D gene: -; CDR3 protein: CASSFIGKGGPQHF; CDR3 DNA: TGTGCCAGCAGTTTTATCGGAAAAGGGGGTCCCCAGCATTTT
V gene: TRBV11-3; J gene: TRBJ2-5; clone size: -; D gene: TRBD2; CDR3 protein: CASSLGLAGDYETQYF; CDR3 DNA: TGTGCCAGCAGCTTGGGACTAGCGGGGGATTACGAGACCCAGTACTTC
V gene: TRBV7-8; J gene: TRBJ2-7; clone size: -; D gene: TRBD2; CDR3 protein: CASTTTSGASYEQYF; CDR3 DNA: TGTGCCAGCACGACCACTAGCGGGGCCTCCTACGAGCAGTACTTC
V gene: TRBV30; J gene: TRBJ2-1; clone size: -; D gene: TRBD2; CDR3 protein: CAWTPPGGFINNEQFF; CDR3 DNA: TGTGCCTGGACCCCGCCGGGGGGATTCATAAACAATGAGCAGTTCTTC
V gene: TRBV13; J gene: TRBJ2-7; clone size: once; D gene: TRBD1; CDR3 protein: CASSLEGQGTGEQYF; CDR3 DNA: TGTGCCAGCAGCTTAGAGGGACAGGGTACGGGCGAGCAGTACTTC
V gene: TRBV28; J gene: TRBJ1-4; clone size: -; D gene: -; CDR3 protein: CASSLRTGNDEKLFF; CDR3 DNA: TGTGCCAGCAGCCTCAGAACAGGGAATGATGAAAAACTGTTTTTT
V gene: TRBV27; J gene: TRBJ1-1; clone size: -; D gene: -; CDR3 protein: CASSSRDTNTEAFF; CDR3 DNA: TGTGCCAGCAGTTCCCGGGACACGAACACTGAAGCTTTCTTT
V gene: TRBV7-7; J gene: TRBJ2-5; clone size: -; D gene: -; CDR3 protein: CASSFPPGKETQYF; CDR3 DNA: TGTGCTAGCAGCTTTCCCCCAGGGAAAGAGACCCAGTACTTC
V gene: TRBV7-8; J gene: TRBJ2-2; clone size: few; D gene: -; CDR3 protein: CASSLAGATGELFF; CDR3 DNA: TGTGCCAGCAGCTTAGCAGGGGCGACCGGGGAGCTGTTTTTT
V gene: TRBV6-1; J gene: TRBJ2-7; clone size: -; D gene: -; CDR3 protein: CASSEDGRDYEQYF; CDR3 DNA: TGTGCCAGCAGTGAGGACGGCAGGGATTACGAGCAGTACTTC
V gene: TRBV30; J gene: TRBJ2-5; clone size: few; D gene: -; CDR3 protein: CAWSTRETQYF; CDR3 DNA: TGTGCCTGGAGCACTCGGGAGACCCAGTACTTC
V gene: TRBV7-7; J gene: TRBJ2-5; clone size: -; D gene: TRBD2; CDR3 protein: CASSSNGGAQETQYF; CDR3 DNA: TGTGCTAGCAGCTCCAACGGGGGGGCCCAAGAGACCCAGTACTTC
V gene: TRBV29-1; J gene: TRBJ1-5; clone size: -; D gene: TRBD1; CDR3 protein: CSTGGAGQPQHF; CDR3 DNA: TGCAGTACAGGGGGGGCCGGTCAGCCCCAGCATTTT
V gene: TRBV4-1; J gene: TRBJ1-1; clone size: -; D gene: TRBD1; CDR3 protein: CASSREQGIGTEAFF; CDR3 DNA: TGCGCCAGCAGCCGAGAACAGGGGATTGGCACTGAAGCTTTCTTT
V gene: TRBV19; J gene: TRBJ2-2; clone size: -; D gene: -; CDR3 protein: CASKAANTGELFF; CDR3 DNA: TGTGCCAGTAAAGCGGCGAACACCGGGGAGCTGTTTTTT
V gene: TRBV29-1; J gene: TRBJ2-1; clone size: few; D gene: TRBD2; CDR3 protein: CSAGGYNEQFF; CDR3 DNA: TGCAGCGCGGGGGGGTACAATGAGCAGTTCTTC
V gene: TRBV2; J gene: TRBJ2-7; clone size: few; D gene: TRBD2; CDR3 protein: CASSELSGGDYEQYF; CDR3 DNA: TGTGCCAGCAGTGAACTCAGCGGGGGGGACTACGAGCAGTACTTC
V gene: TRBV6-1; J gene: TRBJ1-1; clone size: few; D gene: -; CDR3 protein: CASSAAAGSTEAFF; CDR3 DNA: TGTGCCAGCAGTGCTGCAGCGGGCAGCACTGAAGCTTTCTTT
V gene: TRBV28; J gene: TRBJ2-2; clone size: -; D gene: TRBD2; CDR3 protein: CASSLITSGSNTGELFF; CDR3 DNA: TGTGCCAGCAGTTTAATCACTAGCGGGAGTAACACCGGGGAGCTGTTTTTT
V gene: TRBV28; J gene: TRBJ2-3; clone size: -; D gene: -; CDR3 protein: CASSSGSDTQYF; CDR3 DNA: TGTGCCAGCAGCTCAGGGTCAGATACGCAGTATTTT
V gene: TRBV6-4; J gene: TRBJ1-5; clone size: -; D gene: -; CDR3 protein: CARLGSKGQPQHF; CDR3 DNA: TGTGCCAGGCTGGGGTCGAAGGGGCAGCCCCAGCATTTT
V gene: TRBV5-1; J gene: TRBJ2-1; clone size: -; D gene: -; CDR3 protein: CASSLGQSSYNEQFF; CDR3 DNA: TGCGCCAGCAGCTTGGGACAGAGCTCCTACAATGAGCAGTTCTTC
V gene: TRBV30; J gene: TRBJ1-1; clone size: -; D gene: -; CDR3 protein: CAWSVLGQMNTEAFF; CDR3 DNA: TGTGCCTGGAGTGTACTTGGACAGATGAACACTGAAGCTTTCTTT
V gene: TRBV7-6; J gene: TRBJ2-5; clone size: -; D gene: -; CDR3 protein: CASSLAGANPETQYF; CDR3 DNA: TGTGCCAGCAGCTTAGCAGGGGCGAACCCGGAGACCCAGTACTTC
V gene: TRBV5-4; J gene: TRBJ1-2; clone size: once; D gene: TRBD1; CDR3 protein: CASSLAGTDGYTF; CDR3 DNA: TGTGCCAGCAGCTTGGCAGGGACAGATGGCTACACCTTC
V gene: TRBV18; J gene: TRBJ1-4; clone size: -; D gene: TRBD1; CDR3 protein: CASSRDRDEKLFF; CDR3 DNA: TGTGCCAGCTCACGTGACAGGGATGAAAAACTGTTTTTT
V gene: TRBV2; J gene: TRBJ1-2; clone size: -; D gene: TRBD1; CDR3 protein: CASSDRQGGGYTF; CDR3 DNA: TGTGCCAGCAGTGACAGGCAGGGGGGTGGCTACACCTTC
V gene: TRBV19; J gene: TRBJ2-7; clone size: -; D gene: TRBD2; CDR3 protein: CASSIGTSGSYEQYF; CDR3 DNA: TGTGCCAGTAGTATAGGGACTAGCGGGAGTTACGAGCAGTACTTC
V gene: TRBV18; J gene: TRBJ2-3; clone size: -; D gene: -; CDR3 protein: CASSPLAQESDTQYF; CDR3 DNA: TGTGCCAGCTCACCACTCGCACAGGAGTCAGATACGCAGTATTTT
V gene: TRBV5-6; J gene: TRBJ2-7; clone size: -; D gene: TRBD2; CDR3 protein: CASSSSSGATYEQYF; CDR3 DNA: TGTGCCAGCAGCTCTTCCAGCGGGGCGACGTACGAGCAGTACTTC
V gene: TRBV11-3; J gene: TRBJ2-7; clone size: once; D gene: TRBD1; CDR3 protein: CASSLPRTGTYEQYF; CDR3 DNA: TGTGCCAGCAGCTTACCCAGGACAGGGACCTACGAGCAGTACTTC
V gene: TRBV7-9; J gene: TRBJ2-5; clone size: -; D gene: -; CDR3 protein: CSSSLVPGKASETQYF; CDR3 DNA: TGTTCCAGCAGCTTAGTCCCAGGGAAGGCCTCAGAGACCCAGTACTTC
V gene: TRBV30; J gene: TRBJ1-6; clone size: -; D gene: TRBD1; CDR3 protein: CAVRTGPGSPLHF; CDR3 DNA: TGTGCCGTACGGACAGGGCCGGGGTCACCCCTCCACTTT
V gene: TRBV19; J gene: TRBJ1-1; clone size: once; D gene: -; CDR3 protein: CASSNLRGNTEAFF; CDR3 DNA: TGTGCCAGTAGTAACCTCAGGGGTAACACTGAAGCTTTCTTT
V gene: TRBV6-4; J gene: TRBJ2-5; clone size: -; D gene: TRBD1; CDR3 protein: CASRSDRDQETQYF; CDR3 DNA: TGTGCCAGCAGATCGGACAGGGACCAAGAGACCCAGTACTTC
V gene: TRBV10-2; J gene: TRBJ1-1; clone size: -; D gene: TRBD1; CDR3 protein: CASSESGTGGRAFF; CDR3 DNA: TGCGCCAGCAGTGAGTCGGGGACAGGGGGGAGAGCTTTCTTT
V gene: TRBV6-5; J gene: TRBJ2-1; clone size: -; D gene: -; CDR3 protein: CASSYSKGNEQFF; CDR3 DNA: TGTGCCAGCAGTTACTCGAAGGGGAATGAGCAGTTCTTC
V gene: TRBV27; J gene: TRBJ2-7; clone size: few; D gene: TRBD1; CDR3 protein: CASFPKGDRGHEQYF; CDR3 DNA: TGTGCCAGCTTCCCCAAGGGGGACAGGGGCCACGAGCAGTACTTC
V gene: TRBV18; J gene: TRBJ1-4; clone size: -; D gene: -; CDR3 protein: CASSHDSVPNEKLFF; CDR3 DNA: TGTGCCAGCTCACACGACAGCGTCCCTAATGAAAAACTGTTTTTT
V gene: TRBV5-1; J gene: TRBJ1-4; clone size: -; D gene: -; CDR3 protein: CASSLDLVQQGEKLFF; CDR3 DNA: TGCGCCAGCAGCTTGGATTTAGTCCAACAGGGTGAAAAACTGTTTTTT
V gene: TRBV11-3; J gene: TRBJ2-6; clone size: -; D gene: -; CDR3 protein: CASSSAGVFGSGANVLTF; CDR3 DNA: TGTGCCAGCAGCTCCGCAGGGGTTTTTGGCTCTGGGGCCAACGTCCTGACTTTC
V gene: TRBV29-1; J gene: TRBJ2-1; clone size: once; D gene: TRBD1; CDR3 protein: CSVEPVSDRGYNEQFF; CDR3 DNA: TGCAGCGTTGAACCTGTGTCGGACAGGGGCTACAATGAGCAGTTCTTC
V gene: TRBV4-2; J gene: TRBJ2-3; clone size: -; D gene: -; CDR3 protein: CASSQPEGGDTQYF; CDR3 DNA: TGTGCCAGCAGCCAGCCCGAGGGAGGAGATACGCAGTATTTT
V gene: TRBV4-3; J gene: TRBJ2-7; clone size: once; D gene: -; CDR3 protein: CASSQDRATSLFYEQYF; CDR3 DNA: TGCGCCAGCAGCCAAGATAGGGCAACTAGCCTATTCTACGAGCAGTACTTC
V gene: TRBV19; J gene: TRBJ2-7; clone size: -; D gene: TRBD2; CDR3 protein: CASSTGLATYEQYF; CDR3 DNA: TGTGCCAGTAGTACGGGACTAGCGACCTACGAGCAGTACTTC
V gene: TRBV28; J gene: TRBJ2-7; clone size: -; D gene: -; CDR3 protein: CASSSLADHEQYF; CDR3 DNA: TGTGCCAGCAGTAGTTTAGCGGACCACGAGCAGTACTTC
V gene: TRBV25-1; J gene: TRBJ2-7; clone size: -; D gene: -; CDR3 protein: CASRGGALGEQYF; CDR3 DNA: TGTGCCAGCCGTGGGGGCGCTCTTGGCGAGCAGTACTTC
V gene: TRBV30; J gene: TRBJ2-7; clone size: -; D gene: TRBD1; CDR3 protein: CAWSVSGTGVYEQYF; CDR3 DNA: TGTGCCTGGAGTGTATCTGGGACAGGGGTCTACGAGCAGTACTTC
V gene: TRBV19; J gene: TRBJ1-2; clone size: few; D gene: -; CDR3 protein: CASSIGQGYGYTF; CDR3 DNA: TGTGCCAGTAGTATAGGTCAGGGGTATGGCTACACCTTC